This TCR beta chain appears in the sequencing data of a study of blood T cell repertoires in COVID-19. The overall study: Material from acute and convalescent COVID-19 was sourced from the United States, Italy and Spain. In each case, the material was cDNA or gDNA derived from T cells, B-cell-depleted T cells, or PBMCs.

Patients from Seattle were sampled longitudinally, starting during active infection. In the study's own analysis: Estimated nucleated cell counts came from reference gene primer amplification. The assay was immunoSEQ multiplex PCR, and TCRdb's table has in-frame clones only and misses some. V, J and clone size derive from that table, while D and trimming were established from the DNA sequence. The sample has about 150,000 clones; 85% to 90% are singletons. The V gene lost 2 bases and the J gene lost 5 bases, with 9 bases spanning the gap. CDR1 is SGDLS and CDR2 is YYNGEE in the germline V gene. The CDR3 covers 13 residues.

This receptor was obtained from a woman at least 80 years old with COVID-19, enrolled during active disease. The genes are TRBV9 and TRBJ2-3, with D maybe TRBD2 (6 bases). Input material: peripheral blood. The CDR3 DNA is TGTGCCAGCAGCGTGGGGGGAGGAGATACGCAGTATTTT. Translating it yields CASSVGGGDTQYF.